This T cell receptor (beta chain) was obtained from a study of beta chain features in type 1 diabetes. It was via CD45RO/CCR7/CD25/CD127/CD95/CD27 that CD4+ naive, central memory, regulatory and stem cell-like memory cells were sorted. This clone was counted a few times. Its antigen is unknown. Study-wide results and limits: More deletions and fewer insertions at VDJ junctions were found in patients with type 1 diabetes.

With 3 bases clipped from V and 1 base from J, the junction kept 9 bases outside the gene matches. The CDR3 consists of 17 residues. Since all of the isolated RNA was reverse transcribed, expressed TCRB transcripts were what got sequenced. The protocol was immunoSEQ multiplex PCR, while the TCRdb copy is restricted to in-frame clones and leaves out a portion. The repertoire consists of 900,000 or so clones, with roughly 15% occurring once and the leading ten covering around 0.02%. This rearrangement joins TRBV23-1 to TRBJ2-3; 8 nucleotides match TRBD2. TRBV23-1 falls under the ORF class, with uncertain function. The receptor comes from a woman aged 18-29 years in good health. Input material: naive CD4+ T cells from blood. This chain's CDR3 is CASSHPPLAGCTDTQYF. CDR3 sequence (DNA): TGCGCCAGCAGTCATCCGCCCTTAGCGGGATGCACAGATACGCAGTATTTT.